One sample yielded the 5 T cell receptor beta chains listed below, sequenced in a study of metastatic and nonmetastatic thyroid tumors. None of the patients had undergone any treatment ahead of thyroid surgery. TCRdb reanalyzed the PCR reads via MiXCR. This sample has roughly 59,000 clones; under 20% occur once, and the top ten carry roughly a tenth. The sequenced sample was blood. The receptor source for this set is a male donor with papillary thyroid cancer or a benign thyroid nodule (not recorded which). Some clones in this sample may be carry-over from other donors' samples.

This chain connects TRBV30 to TRBJ1-4; D perhaps matches TRBD1 (5 bases). Germline V lookup: CDR1 GTSNPN, CDR2 SVGIG (reference sequence). The CDR3 runs to 12 residues. CDR3 DNA: TGTGCTGGGACCGGGCCTAATGAAAAACTGTTTTTT. Residues: CAGTGPNEKLFF.

Many counts were recorded for this clone. The V call is TRBV27, the J call TRBJ2-3; TRBD2 aligns across 7 bases. CDR1 is MNHEY, CDR2 SMNVEV, per germline (reference sequence). V was pared by 0 bases and J by 0 bases, with 3 bases of the junction left unmatched. CDR3 length equals 16 residues. As DNA, the CDR3 is TGTGCCAGCAGTTTATCGCTAGCGGCTAGCACAGATACGCAGTATTTT. This gives the protein CASSLSLAASTDTQYF.

As concerns this clone: Other nucleotide sequences in the sample specify the same CDR3. V gene TRBV20-1 combines with J gene TRBJ2-5, with 8 nucleotides matching TRBD1. CDR3 size: 13 residues. Germline V CDR1 and CDR2: DFQATT, SNEGSKA (reference sequence). Trimming took 3 bases from V and 5 from J; bases not matched to a gene: 5. DNA of the CDR3: TGCAGTGCTAGGACAGGGGTAGGGGAGACCCAGTACTTC. Amino acid sequence: CSARTGVGETQYF.

In its sample, this clone was seen many times. The V and J genes are TRBV4-2 and TRBJ2-5; D is perhaps TRBD2 (6 bases). The CDR3 consists of 15 residues. The V end lost 1 base, the J end lost 0 bases, and 9 bases lay between the germline ends. Germline V lookup: CDR1 LGHNA, CDR2 YNFKEQ. CDR3 sequence (DNA): TGTGCCAGCAGCCAAGCGCAGCGGGACCAAGAGACCCAGTACTTC. This gives the protein CASSQAQRDQETQYF.

This clone came up many times. The chain couples TRBV2 to TRBJ1-1; D unclear. V was clipped by 0 bases and J by 2 bases, with 13 bases between them. The CDR3 covers 16 residues. CDR1 is SNHLY, CDR2 FYNNEI, per germline. The CDR3 loop reads CASSEASGVGNTEAFF. Written as DNA, the CDR3 is TGTGCCAGCAGTGAAGCTAGCGGGGTTGGTAACACTGAAGCTTTCTTT.